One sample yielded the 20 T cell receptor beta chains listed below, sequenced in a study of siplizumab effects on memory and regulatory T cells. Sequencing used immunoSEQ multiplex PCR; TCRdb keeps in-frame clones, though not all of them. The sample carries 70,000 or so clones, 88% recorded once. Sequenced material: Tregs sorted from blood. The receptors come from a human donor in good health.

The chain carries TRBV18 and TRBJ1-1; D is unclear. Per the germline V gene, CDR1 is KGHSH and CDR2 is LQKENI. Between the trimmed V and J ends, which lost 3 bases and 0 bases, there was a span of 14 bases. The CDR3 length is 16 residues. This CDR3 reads CASSPPVRVMNTEAFF. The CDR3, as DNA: TGTGCCAGCTCACCCCCAGTTCGCGTGATGAACACTGAAGCTTTCTTT.

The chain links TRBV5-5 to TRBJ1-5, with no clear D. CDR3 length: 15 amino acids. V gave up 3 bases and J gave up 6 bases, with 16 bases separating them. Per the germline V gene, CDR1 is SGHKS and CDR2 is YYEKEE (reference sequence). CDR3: CASSSGSFLGQPQHF. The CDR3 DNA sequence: TGTGCCAGCAGCTCGGGGTCTTTTCTGGGTCAGCCCCAGCATTTT.

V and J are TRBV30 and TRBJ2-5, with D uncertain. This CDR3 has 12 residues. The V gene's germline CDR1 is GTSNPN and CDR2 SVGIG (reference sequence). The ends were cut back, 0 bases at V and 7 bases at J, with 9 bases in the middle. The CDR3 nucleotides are TGTGCCTGGAGTGTCCGAGTCGGGACCCAGTACTTC. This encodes CAWSVRVGTQYF.

CDR3 nucleotides: TGCGCCAGCAGCCCATTAGGACTAGCGGGAGTAGAGGAGCAGTTCTTC. It translates to CASSPLGLAGVEEQFF. This chain connects TRBV4-3 to TRBJ2-1; 13 bases are shared with TRBD2. CDR1 is LGHNA, CDR2 YSLEER, per germline. The length of the CDR3 is 16 residues. Unmatched junction bases numbered 10, after V lost 4 bases and J lost 10 bases.

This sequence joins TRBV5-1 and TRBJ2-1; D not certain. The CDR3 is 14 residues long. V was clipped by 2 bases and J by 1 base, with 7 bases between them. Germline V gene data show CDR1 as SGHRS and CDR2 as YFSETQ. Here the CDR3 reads CASSFDGSYNEQFF. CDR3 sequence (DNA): TGCGCCAGCAGCTTCGACGGATCCTACAATGAGCAGTTCTTC.

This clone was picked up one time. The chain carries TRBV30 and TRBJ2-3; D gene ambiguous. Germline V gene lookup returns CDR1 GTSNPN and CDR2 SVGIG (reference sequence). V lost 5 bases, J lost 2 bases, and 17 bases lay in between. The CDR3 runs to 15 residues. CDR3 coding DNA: TGTGCCTGGGCTCACCCATGGACCTCCACAGATACGCAGTATTTT. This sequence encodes CAWAHPWTSTDTQYF.

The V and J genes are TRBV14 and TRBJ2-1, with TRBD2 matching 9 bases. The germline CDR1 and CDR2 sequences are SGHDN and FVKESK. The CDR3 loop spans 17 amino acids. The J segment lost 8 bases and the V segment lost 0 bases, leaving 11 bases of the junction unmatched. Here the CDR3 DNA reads TGTGCCAGCAGCCAAGAGAGGGGCGGGAGGGCCCTCGATGAGCAGTTCTTC. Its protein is CASSQERGGRALDEQFF.

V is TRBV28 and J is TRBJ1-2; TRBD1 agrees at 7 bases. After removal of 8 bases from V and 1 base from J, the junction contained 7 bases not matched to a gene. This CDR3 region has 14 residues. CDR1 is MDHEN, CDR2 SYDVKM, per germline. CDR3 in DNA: TGTGCCAGCCTCTCGACAGGGATTAACTATGGCTACACCTTC. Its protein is CASLSTGINYGYTF.

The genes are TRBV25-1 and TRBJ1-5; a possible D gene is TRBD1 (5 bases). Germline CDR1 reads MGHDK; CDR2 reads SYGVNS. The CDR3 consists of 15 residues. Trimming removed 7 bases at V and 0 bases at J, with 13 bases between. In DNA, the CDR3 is TGTGCCAGCATTCGGGGCGACTATAGCAATCAGCCCCAGCATTTT. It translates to CASIRGDYSNQPQHF.

The CDR3: CASRPDRGTEAFF. CDR3 DNA: TGTGCCAGCAGGCCGGACAGGGGGACTGAAGCTTTCTTT. The rearrangement joins TRBV5-6 to TRBJ1-1; 10 bases agree with TRBD1. Looked up from germline, CDR1 is SGHDT and CDR2 is YYEEEE. CDR3 length: 13 residues. V trimming: 5 bases; J trimming: 5 bases; junction bases outside the gene matches: 3.

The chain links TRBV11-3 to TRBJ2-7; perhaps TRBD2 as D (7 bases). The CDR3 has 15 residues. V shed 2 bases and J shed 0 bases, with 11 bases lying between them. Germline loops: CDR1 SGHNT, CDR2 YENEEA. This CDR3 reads CASSLKRDISYEQYF. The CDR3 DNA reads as TGTGCCAGCAGCTTAAAGCGGGACATCTCCTACGAGCAGTACTTC. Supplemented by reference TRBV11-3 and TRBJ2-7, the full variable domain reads EAGVVQSPRYKIIEKKQPVAFWCNPISGHNTLYWYLQNLGQGPELLIRYENEEAVDDSQLPKDRFSAERLKGVDSTLKIQPAELGDSAVYLCASSLKRDISYEQYFGPGTRLTVT.

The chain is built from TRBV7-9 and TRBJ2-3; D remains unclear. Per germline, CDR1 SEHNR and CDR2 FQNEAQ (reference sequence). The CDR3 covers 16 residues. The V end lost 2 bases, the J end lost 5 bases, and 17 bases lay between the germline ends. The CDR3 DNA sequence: TGTGCCAGCAGCTTAAAATCTAGTACATTCCTAGATACGCAGTATTTT. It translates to CASSLKSSTFLDTQYF.

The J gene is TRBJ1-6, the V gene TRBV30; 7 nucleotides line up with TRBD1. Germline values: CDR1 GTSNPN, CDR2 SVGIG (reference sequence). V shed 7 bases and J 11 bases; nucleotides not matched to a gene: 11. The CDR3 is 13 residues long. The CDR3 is CASQWVGGTPLHF. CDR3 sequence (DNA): TGTGCCTCCCAGTGGGTAGGGGGCACACCCCTCCACTTT.

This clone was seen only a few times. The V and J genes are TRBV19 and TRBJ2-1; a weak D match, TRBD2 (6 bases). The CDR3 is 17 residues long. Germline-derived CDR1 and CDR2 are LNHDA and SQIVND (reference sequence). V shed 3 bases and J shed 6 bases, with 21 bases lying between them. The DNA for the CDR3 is TGTGCCAGTAGTATTGGATGGGCCGGGAGAGGGGCCAATGAGCAGTTCTTC. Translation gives CASSIGWAGRGANEQFF. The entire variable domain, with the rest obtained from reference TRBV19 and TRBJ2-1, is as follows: DGGITQSPKYLFRKEGQNVTLSCEQNLNHDAMYWYRQDPGQGLRLIYYSQIVNDFQKGDIAEGYSVSREKKESFPLTVTSAQKNPTAFYLCASSIGWAGRGANEQFFGPGTRLTVL.

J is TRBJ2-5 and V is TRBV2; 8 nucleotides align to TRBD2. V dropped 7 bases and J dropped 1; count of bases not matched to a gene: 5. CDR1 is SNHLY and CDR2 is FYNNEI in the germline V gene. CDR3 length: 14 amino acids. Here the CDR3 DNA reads TGTGCCAGCAACTCCGGACTAGCCCAAGAGACCCAGTACTTC. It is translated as CASNSGLAQETQYF.

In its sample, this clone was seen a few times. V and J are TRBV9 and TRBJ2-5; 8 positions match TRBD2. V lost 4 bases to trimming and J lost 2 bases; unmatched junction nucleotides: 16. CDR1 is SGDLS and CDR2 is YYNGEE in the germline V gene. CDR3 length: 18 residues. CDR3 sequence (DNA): TGTGCCAGCAGCAAAACGGGACTAGTCTCGGACCTTCAAGAGACCCAGTACTTC. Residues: CASSKTGLVSDLQETQYF.

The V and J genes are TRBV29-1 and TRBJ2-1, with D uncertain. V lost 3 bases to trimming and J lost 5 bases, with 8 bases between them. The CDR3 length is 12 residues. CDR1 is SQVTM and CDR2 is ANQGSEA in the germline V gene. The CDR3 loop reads CSVDRPNNEQFF. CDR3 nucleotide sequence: TGCAGCGTTGATAGGCCTAACAATGAGCAGTTCTTC.

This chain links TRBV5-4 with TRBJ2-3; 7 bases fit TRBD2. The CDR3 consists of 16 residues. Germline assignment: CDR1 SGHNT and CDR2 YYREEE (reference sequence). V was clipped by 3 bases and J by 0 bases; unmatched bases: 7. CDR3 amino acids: CASSSYFSGSTDTQYF. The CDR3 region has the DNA TGTGCCAGCAGCTCCTACTTTAGCGGGAGCACAGATACGCAGTATTTT.

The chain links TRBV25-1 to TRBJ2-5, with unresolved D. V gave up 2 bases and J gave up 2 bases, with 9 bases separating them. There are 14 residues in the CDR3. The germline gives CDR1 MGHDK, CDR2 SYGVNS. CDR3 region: CASSEPNPQETQYF. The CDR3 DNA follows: TGTGCCAGCAGTGAACCAAACCCGCAAGAGACCCAGTACTTC. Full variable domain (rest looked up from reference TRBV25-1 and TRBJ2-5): EADIYQTPRYLVIGTGKKITLECSQTMGHDKMYWYQQDPGMELHLIHYSYGVNSTEKGDLSSESTVSRIRTEHFPLTLESARPSHTSQYLCASSEPNPQETQYFGPGTRLLVL.

Here the CDR3 DNA reads TGCAGCGTCCAAGGGTTGAGGGACACTGAAGCTTTCTTT. Protein product: CSVQGLRDTEAFF. This chain uses TRBV29-1 with TRBJ1-1; D is uncertain. From germline, CDR1 is SQVTM and CDR2 ANQGSEA. The ends were cut back, 6 bases at V and 3 bases at J, with 14 bases in the middle. The CDR3 loop spans 13 amino acids.